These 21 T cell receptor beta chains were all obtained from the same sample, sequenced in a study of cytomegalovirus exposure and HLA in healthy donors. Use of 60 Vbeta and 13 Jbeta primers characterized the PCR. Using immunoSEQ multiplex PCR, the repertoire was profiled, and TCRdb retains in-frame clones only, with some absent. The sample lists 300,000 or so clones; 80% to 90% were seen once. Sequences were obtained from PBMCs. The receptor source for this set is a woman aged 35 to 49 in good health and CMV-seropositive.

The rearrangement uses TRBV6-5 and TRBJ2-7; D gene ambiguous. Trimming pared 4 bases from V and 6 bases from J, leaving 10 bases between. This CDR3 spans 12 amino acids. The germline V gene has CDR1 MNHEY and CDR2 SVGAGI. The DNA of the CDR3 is TGTGCCAGCAGTTCGGCAGGCACCGAGCAGTACTTC. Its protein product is CASSSAGTEQYF.

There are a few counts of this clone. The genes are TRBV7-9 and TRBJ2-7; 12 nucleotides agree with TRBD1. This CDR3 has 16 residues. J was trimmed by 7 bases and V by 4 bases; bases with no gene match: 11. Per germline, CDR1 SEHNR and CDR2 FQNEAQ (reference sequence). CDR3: CASSSTSGQGAAEQYF. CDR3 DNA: TGTGCCAGCAGCTCCACCTCGGGACAGGGGGCGGCTGAGCAGTACTTC. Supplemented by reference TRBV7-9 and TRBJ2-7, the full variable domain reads DTGVSQNPRHKITKRGQNVTFRCDPISEHNRLYWYRQTLGQGPEFLTYFQNEAQLEKSRLLSDRFSAERPKGSFSTLEIQRTEQGDSAMYLCASSSTSGQGAAEQYFGPGTRLTVT.

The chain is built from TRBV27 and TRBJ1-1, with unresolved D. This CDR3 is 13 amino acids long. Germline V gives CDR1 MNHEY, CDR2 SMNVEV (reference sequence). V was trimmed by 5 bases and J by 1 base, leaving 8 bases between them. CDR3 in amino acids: CASSGTWNTEAFF. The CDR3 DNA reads TGTGCCAGCAGTGGCACCTGGAACACTGAAGCTTTCTTT.

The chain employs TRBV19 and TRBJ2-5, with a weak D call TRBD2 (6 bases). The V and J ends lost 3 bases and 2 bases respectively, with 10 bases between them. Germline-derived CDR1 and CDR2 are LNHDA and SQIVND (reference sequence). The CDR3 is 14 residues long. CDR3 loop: CASSIGGLQETQYF. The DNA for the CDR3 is TGTGCCAGTAGTATTGGGGGACTGCAAGAGACCCAGTACTTC.

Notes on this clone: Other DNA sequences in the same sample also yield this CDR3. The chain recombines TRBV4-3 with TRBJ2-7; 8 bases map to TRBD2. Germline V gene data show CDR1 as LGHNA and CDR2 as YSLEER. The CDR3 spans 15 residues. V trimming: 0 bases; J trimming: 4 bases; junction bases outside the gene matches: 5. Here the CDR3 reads CASSQEGAGAYEQYF. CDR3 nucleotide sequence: TGCGCCAGCAGCCAAGAAGGAGCGGGAGCGTACGAGCAGTACTTC.

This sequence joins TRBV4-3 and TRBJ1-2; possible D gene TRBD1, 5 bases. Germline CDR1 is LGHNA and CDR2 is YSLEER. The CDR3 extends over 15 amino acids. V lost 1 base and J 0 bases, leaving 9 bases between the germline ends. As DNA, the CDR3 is TGCGCCAGCAGCCAAGGGGGCTGGGCTAACTATGGCTACACCTTC. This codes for CASSQGGWANYGYTF.

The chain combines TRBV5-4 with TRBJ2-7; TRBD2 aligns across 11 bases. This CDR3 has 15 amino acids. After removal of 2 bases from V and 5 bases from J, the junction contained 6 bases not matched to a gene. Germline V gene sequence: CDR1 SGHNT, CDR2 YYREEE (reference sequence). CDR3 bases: TGTGCCAGCAGCTTAGGTAGCGGGAGGGTAAACGAGCAGTACTTC. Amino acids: CASSLGSGRVNEQYF.

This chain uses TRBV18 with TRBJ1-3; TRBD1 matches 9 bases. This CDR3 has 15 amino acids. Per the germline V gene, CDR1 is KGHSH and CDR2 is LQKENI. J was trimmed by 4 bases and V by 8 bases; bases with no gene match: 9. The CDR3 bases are TGTGCCAGCACATTGGACAGGGGAGGAGGAAACACCATATATTTT. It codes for CASTLDRGGGNTIYF.

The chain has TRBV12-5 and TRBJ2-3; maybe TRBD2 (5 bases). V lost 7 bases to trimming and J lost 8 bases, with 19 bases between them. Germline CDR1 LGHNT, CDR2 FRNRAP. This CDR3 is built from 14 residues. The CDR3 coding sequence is TGTGCTAGTGTCGAGGGTCCGGTCTGGGGTACGCAGTATTTT. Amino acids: CASVEGPVWGTQYF.

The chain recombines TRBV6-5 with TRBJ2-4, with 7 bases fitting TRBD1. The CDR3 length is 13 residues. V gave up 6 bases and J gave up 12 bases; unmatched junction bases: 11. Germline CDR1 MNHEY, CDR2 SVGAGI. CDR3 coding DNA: TGTGCCAGCAGACCCGGGGTTGGGGACAGTCAGTACTTC. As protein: CASRPGVGDSQYF.

The CDR3 sequence: CASSQQDNREKLFF. The CDR3, as DNA: TGTGCCAGCAGCCAGCAGGACAACAGGGAAAAACTGTTTTTT. The rearrangement joins TRBV14 to TRBJ1-4, with D perhaps TRBD1 (5 bases). Germline V lookup: CDR1 SGHDN, CDR2 FVKESK. Trimming removed 3 bases at V and 8 bases at J, with 13 bases between. This CDR3 is built from 14 residues. Full variable domain (missing parts from reference TRBV14 and TRBJ1-4): EAGVTQFPSHSVIEKGQTVTLRCDPISGHDNLYWYRRVMGKEIKFLLHFVKESKQDESGMPNNRFLAERTGGTYSTLKVQPAELEDSGVYFCASSQQDNREKLFFGSGTQLSVL.

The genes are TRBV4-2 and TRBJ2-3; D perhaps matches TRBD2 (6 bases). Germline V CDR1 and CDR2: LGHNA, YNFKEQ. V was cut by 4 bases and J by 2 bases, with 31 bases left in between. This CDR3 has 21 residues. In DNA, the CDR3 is TGTGCCAGCAGCCCCGCAGACAGCCGGGGCCGGGGGTTTTTAAACACAGATACGCAGTATTTT. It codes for CASSPADSRGRGFLNTDTQYF.

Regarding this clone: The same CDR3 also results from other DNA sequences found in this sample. In DNA form, the CDR3 reads TGTGCCAGCAGCTTAGGGACTGGCACAGATACGCAGTATTTT. Encoded protein: CASSLGTGTDTQYF. The chain is built from TRBV7-9 and TRBJ2-3; possible D gene TRBD2, 5 bases. Germline V gives CDR1 SEHNR, CDR2 FQNEAQ (reference sequence). The CDR3 extends over 14 amino acids. The V gene lost 1 base and the J gene lost 1 base, with 6 bases spanning the gap.

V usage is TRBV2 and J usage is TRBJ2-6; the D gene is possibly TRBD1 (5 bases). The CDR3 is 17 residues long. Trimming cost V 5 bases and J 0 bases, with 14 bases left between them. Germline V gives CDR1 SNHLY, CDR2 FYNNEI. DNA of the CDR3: TGTGCCAGCAGTCTAGACAGTCTCAACTCTGGGGCCAACGTCCTGACTTTC. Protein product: CASSLDSLNSGANVLTF.

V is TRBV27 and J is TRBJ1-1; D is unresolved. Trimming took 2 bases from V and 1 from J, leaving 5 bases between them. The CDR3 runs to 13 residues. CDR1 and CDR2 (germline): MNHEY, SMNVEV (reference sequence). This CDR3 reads CASSLNRNTEAFF. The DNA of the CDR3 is TGTGCCAGCAGTTTAAACAGGAACACTGAAGCTTTCTTT.

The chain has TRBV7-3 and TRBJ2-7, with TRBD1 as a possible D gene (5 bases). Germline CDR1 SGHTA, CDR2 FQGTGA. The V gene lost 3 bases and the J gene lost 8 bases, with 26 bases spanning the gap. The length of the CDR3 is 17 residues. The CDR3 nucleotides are TGTGCCAGCAGCTTCCAGACAAGGGGCCCGCAAAGGACCCAGCAGTACTTC. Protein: CASSFQTRGPQRTQQYF.

This CDR3 reads CASSLSSSNEQFF. DNA of the CDR3: TGTGCCAGCAGTTTATCGTCTAGCAATGAGCAGTTCTTC. This chain uses TRBV27 with TRBJ2-1; the D is unclear. V was trimmed by 0 bases and J by 6 bases, leaving 6 bases between them. Germline loops: CDR1 MNHEY, CDR2 SMNVEV (reference sequence). The CDR3 covers 13 residues.

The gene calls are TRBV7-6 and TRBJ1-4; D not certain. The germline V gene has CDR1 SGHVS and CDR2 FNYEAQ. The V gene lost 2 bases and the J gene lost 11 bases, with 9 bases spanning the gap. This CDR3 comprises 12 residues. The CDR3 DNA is TGTGCCAGCAGCTTAATTACGGGGAAACTGTTTTTT. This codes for CASSLITGKLFF.

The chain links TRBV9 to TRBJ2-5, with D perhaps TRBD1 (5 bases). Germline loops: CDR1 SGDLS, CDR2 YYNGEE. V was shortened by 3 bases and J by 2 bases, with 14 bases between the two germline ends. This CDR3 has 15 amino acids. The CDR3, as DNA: TGTGCCAGCAGCGCTTGGGGCGGCGCACAAGAGACCCAGTACTTC. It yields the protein CASSAWGGAQETQYF.

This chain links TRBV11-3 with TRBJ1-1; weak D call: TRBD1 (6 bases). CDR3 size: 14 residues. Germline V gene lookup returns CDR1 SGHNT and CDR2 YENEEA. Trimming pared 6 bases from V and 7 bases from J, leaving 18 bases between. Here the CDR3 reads CASRLVGAWFEAFF. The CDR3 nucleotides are TGTGCCAGCAGGCTTGTGGGGGCGTGGTTTGAAGCTTTCTTT.

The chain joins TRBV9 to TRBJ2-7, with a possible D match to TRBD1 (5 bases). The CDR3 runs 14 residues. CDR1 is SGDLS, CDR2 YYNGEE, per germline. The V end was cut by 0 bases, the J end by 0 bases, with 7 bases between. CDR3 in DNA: TGTGCCAGCAGCGTAGGACAGAGCTCCTACGAGCAGTACTTC. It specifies CASSVGQSSYEQYF.